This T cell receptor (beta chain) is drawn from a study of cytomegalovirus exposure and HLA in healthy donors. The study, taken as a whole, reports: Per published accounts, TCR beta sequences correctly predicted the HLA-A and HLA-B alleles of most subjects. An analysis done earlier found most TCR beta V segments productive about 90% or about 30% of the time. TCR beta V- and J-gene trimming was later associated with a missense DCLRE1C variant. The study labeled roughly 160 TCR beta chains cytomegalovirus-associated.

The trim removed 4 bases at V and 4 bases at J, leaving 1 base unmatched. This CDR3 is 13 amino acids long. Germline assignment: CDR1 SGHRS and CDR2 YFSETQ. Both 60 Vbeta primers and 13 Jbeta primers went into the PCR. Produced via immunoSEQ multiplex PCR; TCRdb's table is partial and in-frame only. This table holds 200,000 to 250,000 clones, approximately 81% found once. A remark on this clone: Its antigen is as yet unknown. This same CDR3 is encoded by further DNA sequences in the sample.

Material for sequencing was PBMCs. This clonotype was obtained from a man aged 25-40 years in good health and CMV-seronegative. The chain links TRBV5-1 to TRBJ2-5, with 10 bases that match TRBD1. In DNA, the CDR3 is TGCGCCAGCAGCCGGGACAGGGGAGAGACCCAGTACTTC. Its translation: CASSRDRGETQYF.